This TCR beta chain was retrieved from a study of blood T cell repertoires in COVID-19. In the authors' methods: Estimation of nucleated cell counts relied on the amplification of reference gene primers. Sequencing used immunoSEQ multiplex PCR; TCRdb keeps in-frame clones, though not all of them. The V and J calls and the clone size are those of that table, but D and trimming were determined from the DNA. The sample has fewer than 120,000 clones; around four fifths are singletons. This CDR3 spans 17 amino acids. CDR1 is SGHTA and CDR2 is FQGNSA in the germline V gene. V lost 5 bases to trimming and J lost 4 bases; unmatched junction nucleotides: 10.

Material: peripheral blood. The TCR was taken from a woman aged 60-75 years with acute or convalescent COVID-19. The J gene is TRBJ1-3, the V gene TRBV7-2, with 11 nucleotides matching TRBD1. CDR3 DNA: TGTGCCAGCAGCAAGGACAGGGGGCCCTCTCTGGGAAACACCATATATTTT. Encoded protein: CASSKDRGPSLGNTIYF.